A single sample is the source of the 14 T cell receptor beta chains below, sequenced in a study of T-cell memory formation after mild COVID-19. MiXCR was run by TCRdb on the 5' RACE reads, yielding one entry per CDR3 protein. The repertoire consists of about 270,000 distinct CDR3 sequences, with 15% occurring once and the leading ten covering 2.1%. The sequenced material came from PBMCs or a T cell subset sorted from them (not recorded which). The receptor source for this set is an adult woman who had mild COVID-19 (a few samples of this study predate the infection). Cell type and time point are not known.

This rearrangement joins TRBV5-1 to TRBJ2-7, with D tentatively TRBD2 (5 bases). Deletions cut 0 bases from V and 6 bases from J, with 13 bases between. Germline V gene data show CDR1 as SGHRS and CDR2 as YFSETQ. The CDR3 has 14 residues. CDR3: CASSLVPDAGEQYF. The CDR3 DNA reads as TGCGCCAGCAGCTTGGTGCCAGATGCGGGCGAGCAGTACTTC.

This clonotype appeared many times. The chain carries TRBV7-2 and TRBJ2-1; 8 bases agree with TRBD1. This CDR3 is 15 amino acids long. CDR1 is SGHTA and CDR2 is FQGNSA in the germline V gene. V dropped 5 bases and J dropped 2; count of bases not matched to a gene: 5. In DNA form, the CDR3 reads TGTGCCAGCAGCCCCCAGGGGGCAGCCTACAATGAGCAGTTCTTC. Encoded protein: CASSPQGAAYNEQFF.

This clonotype was counted a few times. V usage is TRBV12-3 or TRBV12-4 and J usage is TRBJ1-4; D is undetermined. The CDR3 totals 12 residues. Trimming took 5 bases from V and 2 from J, leaving 3 bases between them. The DNA for the CDR3 is TGTGCCAGCAGTCACACTAATGAAAAACTGTTTTTT. Translating it yields CASSHTNEKLFF.

This clonotype was counted a few times. This chain connects TRBV5-4 to TRBJ2-5; 7 bases are shared with TRBD1. Germline V gives CDR1 SGHNT, CDR2 YYREEE (reference sequence). Trimming cost V 5 bases and J 4 bases; bases outside gene matches: 8. This CDR3 contains 14 residues. This chain's CDR3 is CASSQQGTRETQYF. The CDR3 DNA is TGTGCCAGCAGTCAACAGGGGACGAGAGAGACCCAGTACTTC.

This clonotype has a handful of counts. The chain joins TRBV20-1 to TRBJ1-3, with D perhaps TRBD1 (5 bases). CDR1 and CDR2 (germline): DFQATT, SNEGSKA (reference sequence). The CDR3 extends over 13 amino acids. Trimming took 6 bases from V and 4 from J, leaving 13 bases between them. CDR3 DNA: TGCAGTGCCAGGAGGGACGCCGGAAACACCATATATTTT. Translation: CSARRDAGNTIYF.

This clonotype was seen more than once but under ten times. The CDR3 nucleotides are TGTGCCAGCTCACCCGATCGAGGGACCCTCAATCAGCCCCAGCATTTT. Translating it yields CASSPDRGTLNQPQHF. The J gene is TRBJ1-5, the V gene TRBV18; D perhaps matches TRBD1 (5 bases). Trimming pared 3 bases from V and 3 bases from J, leaving 15 bases between. The CDR3 totals 16 residues. CDR1 is KGHSH, CDR2 LQKENI, per germline.

A few counts support this clonotype. The J gene is TRBJ2-7, the V gene TRBV7-9; D is unclear. This CDR3 region has 12 residues. Germline V gives CDR1 SEHNR, CDR2 FQNEAQ (reference sequence). The V and J ends lost 4 bases and 7 bases respectively, with 11 bases between them. In nucleotides, the CDR3 is TGTGCCAGCAGCTGGATCTACGGGGAGCAGTACTTC. Translation gives CASSWIYGEQYF.

The rearrangement links TRBV11-2 to TRBJ2-3; D is undetermined. Per germline, CDR1 SGHAT and CDR2 FQNNGV. The CDR3 is made up of 13 amino acids. The CDR3 sequence is CAVGATATDTQYF. DNA of the CDR3: TGTGCTGTAGGTGCGACGGCGACAGATACGCAGTATTTT.

The chain couples TRBV4-2 to TRBJ1-2; 11 nucleotides match TRBD1. Germline-derived CDR1 and CDR2 are LGHNA and YNFKEQ. The length of the CDR3 is 15 residues. The ends lost 0 bases at V and 8 bases at J; junction bases unmatched: 5. For the CDR3, the DNA is TGTGCCAGCAGCCAAGAGGGACAGGGGGGACGGGGCTACACCTTC. Translating it yields CASSQEGQGGRGYTF.

Only a few counts were recorded for this clonotype. The chain is built from TRBV12-3 or TRBV12-4 and TRBJ2-2; TRBD1 is a possible D gene (6 bases). The length of the CDR3 is 15 residues. Trimming took 3 bases from V and 2 from J, leaving 10 bases between them. In DNA form, the CDR3 reads TGTGCCAGCAGTTTGACCAGGGGAAACACCGGGGAGCTGTTTTTT. Its protein is CASSLTRGNTGELFF.

The chain links TRBV7-9 to TRBJ2-5, with no clear D. Deletions cut 5 bases from V and 7 bases from J, with 11 bases between. The V gene's germline CDR1 is SEHNR and CDR2 FQNEAQ (reference sequence). This CDR3 is built from 12 residues. The CDR3 spells CASSPSPRTQYF. The CDR3 bases are TGTGCCAGCAGCCCCTCCCCCCGGACCCAGTACTTC.

This clonotype was detected only a few times. As DNA, the CDR3 is TGTGCCAGCAGCCAAGCAGGGGTCGGGGGCAATCAGCCCCAGCATTTT. Translating gives CASSQAGVGGNQPQHF. The chain couples TRBV3-1 to TRBJ1-5; tentative D call: TRBD1 (6 bases). The CDR3 totals 16 residues. Germline CDR1 is LGHDT and CDR2 is YNNKEL (reference sequence). V lost 1 base, J lost 2 bases, and 12 bases lay in between.

The chain recombines TRBV11-2 with TRBJ2-7, with TRBD2 as a possible D gene (6 bases). V lost 4 bases and J lost 8, with 12 bases in between. The germline V gene has CDR1 SGHAT and CDR2 FQNNGV. There are 12 residues in the CDR3. The CDR3 nucleotides read TGTGCCAGCAGCTCCGGACTAACCAAGCAGTACTTC. Its protein product is CASSSGLTKQYF.

This rearrangement joins TRBV5-1 to TRBJ1-1, with TRBD1 identical over 12 bases. Germline V gene sequence: CDR1 SGHRS, CDR2 YFSETQ. The J segment lost 0 bases and the V segment lost 5 bases, leaving 8 bases of the junction unmatched. The length of the CDR3 is 17 residues. CDR3 loop: CASRTGTGGMLNTEAFF. For the CDR3, the DNA is TGCGCCAGCAGAACCGGGACAGGGGGCATGTTGAACACTGAAGCTTTCTTT.